This T cell receptor beta chain is from a study of STAT3 mutations in large granular lymphocyte leukemia (dated by TCRdb to between 2018 and 2021). About the study as a whole: In roughly half of the longitudinally sequenced T-LGLL patients, canonical activating STAT3 mutations were detected. Over half of the T-LGLL patients were given one or more immunosuppressive therapy regimens, and roughly 40% of the treated patients had a hematologic response. Patients with T-cell large granular lymphocyte leukemia underwent serial deep sequencing of TCRbeta CDR3 and STAT3 to reconstruct clonal hierarchy and dynamics. From an initial cohort of a few hundred LGL patients, about 20 representative T-LGLL cases were selected for longitudinal TCRbeta and STAT3 sequencing. A couple of patients with natural killer LGL leukemia were also sequenced longitudinally as controls within the study. For each patient, sequencing was performed at an average of around 4.2 time points, with a range of 2 to 8 samplings.

What the study reported, not specific to this receptor: At least one immunodominant TCRbeta clonotype was present in every T-LGLL patient, and multiple immunodominant subclonotypes appeared in about half of the T-LGLL patients. The linking of therapy response to changes in TCR clonal burden was complicated by variable intervals between samplings and differing treatment regimens. Because no samples were available when a clone first appeared, clonal expansion was inferred from samplings taken at other points. In several patients, dominant TCR clone burden exceeded STAT3 mutant burden, suggesting STAT3 mutation arose secondarily within a pre-expanded clone. Persisting codominant clonotypes in some patients meant a small but highly pathogenic clone may have been missed. TCR clonotype switching after therapy was seen in about 30% of the 18 patients, with all newly emerging clones being STAT3 wild type.

Unmatched junction bases come to 8, with V trimmed by 1 base and J by 5 bases. The CDR3 covers 17 residues, taking in both the cysteine and the phenylalanine. CDR3 DNA only is kept here, 51 bases in frame from base 1. CDR1 and CDR2, looked up from the germline V gene, are LGHNA and YSLEER. This clone was picked up a small number of times. Its antigen remains unidentified. Base qualities are not at hand, and no much larger clone is one base apart. TCRbeta libraries were sequenced on an Illumina MiSeq, averaging about 41,000 productive templates per sample. TCRbeta CDR3 libraries were generated with the immunoSEQ assay using multiplex PCR amplification. On the authors' methods: Repertoire diversity was calculated as previously defined, and values close to 0 indicated extremely monoclonal samples. TCRdb's version of the immuneACCESS table is confined to in-frame rearrangements and falls short of the full clone set. An unresolved V gene accounts for under half of the shortfall where checked; the remainder is of unknown origin. V and J calls and clone size come straight from that table; D and trimming were deduced from the DNA. The sample yields around 10,000 clones; around 59% were counted once. In total, the top ten clones hold approximately 8.9% of the sample.

The same DNA, extracted from blood mononuclear cells, served for both TCR sequencing and STAT3 sequencing. The TCR originated in a boy between 10 and 17 years old with T-cell large granular lymphocyte leukemia. Some clones in this sample may be carry-over from other donors' samples. The age is the age at diagnosis. The sample comprised peripheral blood mononuclear cells. This chain joins TRBV4-3 to TRBJ2-3, with 11 junctional bases fitting TRBD2. The DNA sequence is TGCGCCAGCAGCCAAGGGACATTAGCGGGGGGGAGAGATACGCAGTATTTT. Its translation reads: CASSQGTLAGGRDTQYF.